This T cell receptor beta chain is from a study of brain T cells in children with intractable seizures. General study findings and limits: Pre- and post-surgery blood differed in depth, so pre-surgery absences may be undersampling.

In the case of this clone: Its cognate antigen is unknown.

The table came from immunoSEQ multiplex PCR; TCRdb's copy has only in-frame clones and leaves some out. The data show a few hundred thousand clones, with approximately 93% seen just once and roughly 6% held by the top ten. Noted time point: blood from clinic visit 5 months post-surgery; TSC patient then seizure free. Surgery cases with the highest brain T cell transcript signatures were chosen for sequencing. Before surgery, patients took at least one anti-epileptic drug. V lost 6 bases, J lost 3 bases, and 15 bases lay in between. The CDR3 has 15 residues. Germline V gene data show CDR1 as MDHEN and CDR2 as SYDVKM.

Sequences were derived from peripheral blood, sampled more than 4 months after surgery. The rearrangement joins TRBV28 to TRBJ1-5; unclear D gene. The source of this sequence is a boy under two years old with tuberous sclerosis and intractable seizures. CDR3 coding DNA: TGTGCCAGCAGCCCGCCACGGAGCTTCAATCAGCCCCAGCATTTT. Translating it yields CASSPPRSFNQPQHF.